This T cell receptor (beta chain) derives from a study of CD8+ T cells in alopecia areata. The overall study: Tofacitinib was taken orally by treated patients, and the dose was 5 to 10 mg twice daily. The investigators scored severity in treated patients by the percentage of affected scalp area.

On this clone: Its specificity is not known.

Treatment defined: oral pan-JAK inhibitor, 5-10 mg twice daily. Lesional scalp punch biopsies and peripheral blood came from alopecia areata patients. TCR sequencing used cDNA made by reverse transcription of extracted RNA. Profiling relied on immunoSEQ multiplex PCR, and the TCRdb table lists in-frame clones only, not all of them. The data show approximately 180,000 clones, less than 70% seen once. General study results and limits: Tofacitinib yielded significantly lower scalp clonality and fewer expanded CD8+ clones among the top 100.

The sample consisted of CD8+ T cells sorted from blood, taken at week 24, from a patient treated with tofacitinib. The receptor was derived from a human donor with alopecia areata.

CDR3 in DNA: TGTGCCAGCAGCTTCGGACTAGAAGACTACACCGGGGAGCTGTTTTTT. Protein sequence: CASSFGLEDYTGELFF. This rearrangement joins TRBV9 to TRBJ2-2; 7 bases match TRBD2. The CDR3 runs to 16 residues. Trimming took 4 bases from V and 3 from J; bases not matched to a gene: 9. The germline V gene has CDR1 SGDLS and CDR2 YYNGEE.